This T cell receptor (beta chain) is drawn from a study of OX40 agonist ivuxolimab in advanced cancers. The CDR3 is 14 amino acids. Germline assignment: CDR1 LNHDA and CDR2 SQIVND (reference sequence). V lost 6 bases to trimming and J lost 0 bases, with 9 bases between them. Only in-frame clones appear in the TCRdb table, and some are missing; sequencing was by immunoSEQ multiplex PCR. Among 85,000 to 100,000 clones, approximately 87% were seen once, and the ten largest hold around 4.5%. This clone was counted a few times. The rearrangement joins TRBV19 to TRBJ1-3; D is unresolved. This clonotype was obtained from an adult with an advanced solid tumor such as melanoma, head and neck, liver or kidney cancer. The sample in question was CD4+ or CD8+ T cells sorted from blood, obtained in a trial of the OX40 agonist ivuxolimab. CDR3 in DNA: TGTGCCAGTAGGGCGGGCTACTCTGGAAACACCATATATTTT. The encoded protein is CASRAGYSGNTIYF.